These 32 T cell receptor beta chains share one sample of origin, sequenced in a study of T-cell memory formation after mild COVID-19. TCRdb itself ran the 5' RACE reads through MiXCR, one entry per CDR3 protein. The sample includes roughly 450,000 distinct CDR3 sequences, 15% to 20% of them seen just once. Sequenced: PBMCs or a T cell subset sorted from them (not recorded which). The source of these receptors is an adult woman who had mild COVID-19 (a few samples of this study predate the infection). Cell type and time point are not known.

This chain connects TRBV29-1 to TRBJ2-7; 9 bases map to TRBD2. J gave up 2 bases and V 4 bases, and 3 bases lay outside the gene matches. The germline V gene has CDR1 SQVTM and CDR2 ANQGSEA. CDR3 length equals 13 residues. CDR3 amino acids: CSVVIAGAYEQYF. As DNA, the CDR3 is TGCAGCGTTGTAATAGCGGGAGCCTACGAGCAGTACTTC.

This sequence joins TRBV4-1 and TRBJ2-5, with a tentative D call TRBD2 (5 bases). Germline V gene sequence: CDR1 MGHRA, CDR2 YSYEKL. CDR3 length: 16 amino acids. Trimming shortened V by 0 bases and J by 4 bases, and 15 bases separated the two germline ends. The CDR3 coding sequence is TGCGCCAGCAGCCAAGATTACGGACGGAGGTCAGAGACCCAGTACTTC. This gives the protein CASSQDYGRRSETQYF.

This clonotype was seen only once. The CDR3 is CSVGLRGTEAFF. In DNA, the CDR3 is TGCAGCGTTGGTCTCAGGGGGACTGAAGCTTTCTTT. The chain couples TRBV29-1 to TRBJ1-1; 7 bases align to TRBD1. The germline V gene has CDR1 SQVTM and CDR2 ANQGSEA. The V segment lost 4 bases and the J segment 5 bases; nucleotides outside the gene matches: 4. The CDR3 covers 12 residues.

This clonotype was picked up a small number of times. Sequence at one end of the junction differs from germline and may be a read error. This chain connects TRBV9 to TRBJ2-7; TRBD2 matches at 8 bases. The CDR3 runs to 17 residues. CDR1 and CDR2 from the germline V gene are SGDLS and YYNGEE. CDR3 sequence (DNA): TGTGCCAGCAGCGTAGGAGAAGGATTAGCGGGGCCTTACGTGCAGTACTTC. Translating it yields CASSVGEGLAGPYVQYF.

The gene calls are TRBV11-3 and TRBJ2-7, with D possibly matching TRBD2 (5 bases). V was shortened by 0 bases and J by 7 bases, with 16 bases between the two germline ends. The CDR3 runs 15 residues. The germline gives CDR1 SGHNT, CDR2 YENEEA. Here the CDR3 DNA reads TGTGCCAGCAGCTTAGATCGTGGGTGGGGAGAAGAGCAGTACTTC. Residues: CASSLDRGWGEEQYF.

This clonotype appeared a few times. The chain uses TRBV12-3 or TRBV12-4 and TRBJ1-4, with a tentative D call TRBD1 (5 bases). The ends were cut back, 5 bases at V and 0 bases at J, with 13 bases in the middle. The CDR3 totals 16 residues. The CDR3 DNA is TGTGCCAGCAGTAGCGGGACCGCCGCAACTAATGAAAAACTGTTTTTT. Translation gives CASSSGTAATNEKLFF.

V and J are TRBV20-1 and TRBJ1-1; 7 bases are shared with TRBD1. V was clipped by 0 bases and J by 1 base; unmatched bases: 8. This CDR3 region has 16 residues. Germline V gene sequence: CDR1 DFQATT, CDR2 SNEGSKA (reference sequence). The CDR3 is CSARDFDRQGNTEAFF. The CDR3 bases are TGCAGTGCTAGAGATTTTGATAGACAGGGGAACACTGAAGCTTTCTTT.

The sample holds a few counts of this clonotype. The CDR3 region is CASRTGQGHYNEQFF. CDR3 coding DNA: TGTGCCAGCAGAACCGGACAGGGACACTACAATGAGCAGTTCTTC. The chain joins TRBV2 to TRBJ2-1; TRBD1 matches 8 bases. V was clipped by 6 bases and J by 3 bases; unmatched bases: 7. Germline assignment: CDR1 SNHLY and CDR2 FYNNEI. The CDR3 length is 15 residues.

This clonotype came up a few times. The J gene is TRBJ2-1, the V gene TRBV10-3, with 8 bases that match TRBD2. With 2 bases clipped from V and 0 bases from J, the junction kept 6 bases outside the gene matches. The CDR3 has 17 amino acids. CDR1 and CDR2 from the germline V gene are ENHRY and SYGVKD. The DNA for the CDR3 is TGTGCCATCAGTGAGGAGGAGCGGGAGAGCTCCTACAATGAGCAGTTCTTC. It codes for CAISEEERESSYNEQFF.

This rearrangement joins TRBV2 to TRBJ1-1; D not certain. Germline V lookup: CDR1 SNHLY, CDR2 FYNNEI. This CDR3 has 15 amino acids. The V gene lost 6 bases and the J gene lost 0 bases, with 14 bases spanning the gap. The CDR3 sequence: CASRYSISVNTEAFF. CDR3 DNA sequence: TGTGCCAGCAGGTATTCAATATCAGTGAACACTGAAGCTTTCTTT.

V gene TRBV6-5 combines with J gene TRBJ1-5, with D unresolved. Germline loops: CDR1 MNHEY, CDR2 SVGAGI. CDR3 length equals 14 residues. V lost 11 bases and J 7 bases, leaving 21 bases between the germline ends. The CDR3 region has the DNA TGTGCCCGTCCCAATGGCCCTCTAAGCCAGCCCCAGCATTTT. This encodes CARPNGPLSQPQHF.

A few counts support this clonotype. The CDR3 loop reads CASSLENRKYF. The CDR3 bases are TGTGCCAGCAGCTTAGAGAACCGCAAGTACTTC. The chain joins TRBV11-3 to TRBJ2-7; D ambiguous. V shed 0 bases and J shed 11 bases, with 8 bases lying between them. Per the germline V gene, CDR1 is SGHNT and CDR2 is YENEEA. This CDR3 has 11 residues.

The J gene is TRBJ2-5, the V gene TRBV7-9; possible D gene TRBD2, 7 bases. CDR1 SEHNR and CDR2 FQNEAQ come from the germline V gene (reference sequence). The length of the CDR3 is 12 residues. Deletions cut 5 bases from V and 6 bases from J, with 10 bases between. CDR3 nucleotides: TGTGCCAGCAGCCTCGGGGGGCAGACCCAGTACTTC. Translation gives CASSLGGQTQYF.

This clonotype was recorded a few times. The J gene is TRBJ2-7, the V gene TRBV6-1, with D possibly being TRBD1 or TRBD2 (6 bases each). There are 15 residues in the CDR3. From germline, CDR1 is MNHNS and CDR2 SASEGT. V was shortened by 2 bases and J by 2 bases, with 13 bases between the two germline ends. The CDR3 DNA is TGTGCCAGCAGTGAATATGGGGGGCTCCCCTACGAGCAGTACTTC. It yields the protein CASSEYGGLPYEQYF.

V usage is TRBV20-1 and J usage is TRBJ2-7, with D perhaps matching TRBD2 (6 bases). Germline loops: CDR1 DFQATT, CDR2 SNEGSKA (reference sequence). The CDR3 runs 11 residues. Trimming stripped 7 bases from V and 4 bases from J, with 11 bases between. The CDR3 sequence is CSVYRGYEQYF. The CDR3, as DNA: TGCAGTGTGTACCGGGGGTACGAGCAGTACTTC.

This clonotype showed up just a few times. The DNA for the CDR3 is TGTGCCAGCAGCGTAGCTAGCGGGGGCTACAATGAGCAGTTCTTC. Translation: CASSVASGGYNEQFF. The chain combines TRBV9 with TRBJ2-1; TRBD2 aligns across 10 bases. The CDR3 is 15 amino acids. Germline V gene lookup returns CDR1 SGDLS and CDR2 YYNGEE. J was trimmed by 3 bases and V by 0 bases; bases with no gene match: 0.

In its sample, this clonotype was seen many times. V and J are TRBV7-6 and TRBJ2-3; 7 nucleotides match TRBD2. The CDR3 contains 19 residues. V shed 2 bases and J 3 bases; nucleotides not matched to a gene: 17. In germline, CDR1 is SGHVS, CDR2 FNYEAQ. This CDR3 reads CASSLRPGNRGSPTDTQYF. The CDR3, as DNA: TGTGCCAGCAGCTTACGCCCGGGGAACCGCGGGAGCCCTACAGATACGCAGTATTTT.

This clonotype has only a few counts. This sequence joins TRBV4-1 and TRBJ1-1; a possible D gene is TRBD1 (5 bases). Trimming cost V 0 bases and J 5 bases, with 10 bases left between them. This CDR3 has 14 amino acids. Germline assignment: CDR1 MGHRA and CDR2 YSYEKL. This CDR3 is CASSQDHGGTEAFF. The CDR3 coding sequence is TGCGCCAGCAGCCAAGATCATGGGGGGACTGAAGCTTTCTTT.

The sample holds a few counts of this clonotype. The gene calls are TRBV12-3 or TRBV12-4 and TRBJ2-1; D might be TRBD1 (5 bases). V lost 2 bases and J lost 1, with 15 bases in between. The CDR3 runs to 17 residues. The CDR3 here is CASSLQIGALSYNEQFF. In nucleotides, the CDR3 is TGTGCCAGCAGTTTACAGATAGGGGCTCTTTCCTACAATGAGCAGTTCTTC.

The CDR3 DNA is TGCAGTGCTAGCCCAGGGGGCTTGGCTGATCAGCCCCAGCATTTT. It translates to CSASPGGLADQPQHF. The rearrangement joins TRBV20-1 to TRBJ1-5, with 8 positions matching TRBD1. Germline trimming cut 3 bases from V and 5 bases from J; bases unmatched to any gene: 9. Germline CDR1 and CDR2: DFQATT and SNEGSKA (reference sequence). This CDR3 is 15 amino acids long.

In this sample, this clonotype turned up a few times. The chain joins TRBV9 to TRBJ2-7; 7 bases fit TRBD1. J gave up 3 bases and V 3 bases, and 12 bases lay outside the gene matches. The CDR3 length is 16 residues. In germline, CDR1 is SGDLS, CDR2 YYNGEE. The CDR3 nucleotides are TGTGCCAGCAGCGAATCGCCGGGACAGATGCACTACGAGCAGTACTTC. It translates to CASSESPGQMHYEQYF.

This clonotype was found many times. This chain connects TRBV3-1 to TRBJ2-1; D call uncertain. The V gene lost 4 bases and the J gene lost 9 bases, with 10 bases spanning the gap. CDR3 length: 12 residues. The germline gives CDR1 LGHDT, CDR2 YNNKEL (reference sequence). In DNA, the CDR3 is TGTGCCAGCAGCCTTTTGCGCGGTGAGCAGTTCTTC. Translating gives CASSLLRGEQFF.

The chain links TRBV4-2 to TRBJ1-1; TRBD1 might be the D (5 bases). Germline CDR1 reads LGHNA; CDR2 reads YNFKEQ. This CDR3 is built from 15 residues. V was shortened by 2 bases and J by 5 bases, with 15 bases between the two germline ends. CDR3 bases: TGTGCCAGCAGCCAAATTCAGGGTAGCTGGACTGAAGCTTTCTTT. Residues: CASSQIQGSWTEAFF.

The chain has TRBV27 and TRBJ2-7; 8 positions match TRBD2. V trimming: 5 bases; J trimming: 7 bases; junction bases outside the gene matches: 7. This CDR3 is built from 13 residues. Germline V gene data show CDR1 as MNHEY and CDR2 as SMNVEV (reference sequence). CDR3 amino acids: CASSPGGQGEQYF. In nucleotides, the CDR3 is TGTGCCAGCAGTCCGGGGGGGCAGGGGGAGCAGTACTTC.

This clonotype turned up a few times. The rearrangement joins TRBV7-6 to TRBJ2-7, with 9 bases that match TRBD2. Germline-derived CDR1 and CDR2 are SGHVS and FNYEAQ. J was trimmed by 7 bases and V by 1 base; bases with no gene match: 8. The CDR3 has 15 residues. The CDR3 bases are TGTGCCAGCAGCTTAGATAGCGGGGGAATATATGAGCAGTACTTC. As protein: CASSLDSGGIYEQYF.

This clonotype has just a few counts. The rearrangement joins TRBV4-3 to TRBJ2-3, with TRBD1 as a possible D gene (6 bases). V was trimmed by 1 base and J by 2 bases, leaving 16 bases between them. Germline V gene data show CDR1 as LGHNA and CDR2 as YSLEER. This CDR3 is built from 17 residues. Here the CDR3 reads CASSQVWGRGFTDTQYF. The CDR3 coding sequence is TGCGCCAGCAGCCAAGTTTGGGGGCGCGGGTTCACAGATACGCAGTATTTT.

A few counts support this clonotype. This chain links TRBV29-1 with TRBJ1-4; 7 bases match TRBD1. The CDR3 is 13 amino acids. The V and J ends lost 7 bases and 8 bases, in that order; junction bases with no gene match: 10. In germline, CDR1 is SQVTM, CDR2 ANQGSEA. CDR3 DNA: TGCAGCGCTCACCCCAAGGGGGCGGAAAAACTGTTTTTT. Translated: CSAHPKGAEKLFF.

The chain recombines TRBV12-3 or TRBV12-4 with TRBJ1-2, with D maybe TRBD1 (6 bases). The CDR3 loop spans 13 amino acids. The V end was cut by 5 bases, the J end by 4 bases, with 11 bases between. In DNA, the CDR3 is TGTGCCAGCAGTATCCGACAGGCCTATGGCTACACCTTC. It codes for CASSIRQAYGYTF.

CDR3 nucleotides: TGTGCCAGCAGCTCCCGCGGGGGGCACTCCTACGAGCAGTACGTC. Its translation is CASSSRGGHSYEQYV. The genes are TRBV7-2 and TRBJ2-7; 8 bases agree with TRBD2. Per germline, CDR1 SGHTA and CDR2 FQGNSA. The CDR3 has 15 amino acids. J lost 0 bases, V lost 4 bases, and 5 bases had no gene match.

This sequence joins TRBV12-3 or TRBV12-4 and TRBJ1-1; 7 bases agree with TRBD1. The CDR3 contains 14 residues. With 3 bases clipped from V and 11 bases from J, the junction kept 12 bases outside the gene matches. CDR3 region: CASSLIGGHGAAFF. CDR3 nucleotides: TGTGCCAGCAGTTTGATAGGGGGCCACGGGGCCGCTTTCTTT.

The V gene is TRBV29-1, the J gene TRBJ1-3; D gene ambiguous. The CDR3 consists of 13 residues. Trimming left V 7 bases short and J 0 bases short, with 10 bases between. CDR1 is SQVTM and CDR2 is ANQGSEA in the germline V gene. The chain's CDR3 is CSARTGSGNTIYF. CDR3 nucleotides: TGCAGCGCACGGACGGGCTCTGGAAACACCATATATTTT.

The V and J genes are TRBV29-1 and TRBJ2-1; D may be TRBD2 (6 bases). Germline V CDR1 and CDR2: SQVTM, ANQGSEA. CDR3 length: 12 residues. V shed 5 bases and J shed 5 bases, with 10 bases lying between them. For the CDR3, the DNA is TGCAGCGTTCGCGGGGTCCACAATGAGCAGTTCTTC. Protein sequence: CSVRGVHNEQFF.